Here is one T cell receptor (beta chain) with its context. This sample is drawn from a study of CD8 T cells in Susac syndrome. Each multiple sclerosis control was a treatment-naive patient with relapsing-remitting disease that was either stable or active. Reverse transcription of 0.5 to 1 ug RNA was performed with random hexamers. An immunoSEQ multiplex PCR amplified TCR beta CDR3 over 54 Vbeta and 13 Jbeta. TCRdb fed the immunoSEQ multiplex PCR reads into MiXCR, producing one record per CDR3 protein. The table has some 400,000 distinct CDR3 sequences, approximately 85% seen once. The material sequenced was CD8+ T cells from PBMCs. The sequence was collected from a human donor with multiple sclerosis.

CDR3 nucleotide sequence: TGTGCCAGCAGCTTTTTTCTCGGGGGCCCCGACGAGCAGTACTTC. Its translation: CASSFFLGGPDEQYF. The genes are TRBV7-2 and TRBJ2-7; D is possibly TRBD1 or TRBD2 (6 bases each). CDR3 length: 15 amino acids. V lost 3 bases to trimming and J lost 5 bases, with 17 bases between them. Per the germline V gene, CDR1 is SGHTA and CDR2 is FQGNSA.